The clone carrying this T cell receptor (beta chain) has only a few counts. Its antigen is not identified. Germline V gives CDR1 MDHEN, CDR2 SYDVKM. V gave up 7 bases and J gave up 1 base; unmatched junction bases: 7. The CDR3 runs 14 residues. Every TCR beta cDNA library bore unique molecular identifiers. TCRdb reprocessed the PCR reads via MiXCR and lists one record per CDR3 protein. This table has 650,000 to 850,000 distinct CDR3 sequences, 35% to 55% appearing once. This sample stems from a study of post-analysis software for immune sequencing data. The study, taken as a whole, reports: Patients had higher frequencies than controls of five or six TRBV segments, including TRBV5-6, TRBV5-1 and TRBV20-1.

V and J are TRBV28 and TRBJ2-7; 7 bases fit TRBD1. Material: blood. This receptor was identified in a girl under 18 with multiple sclerosis. CDR3: CASTARDSSYEQYF. CDR3 DNA: TGTGCCAGCACCGCACGGGACAGTTCCTACGAGCAGTACTTC.